These 17 T cell receptor beta chains were all obtained from the same sample, sequenced in a study of technical replicates of blood from several donors. Produced via immunoSEQ multiplex PCR; TCRdb's table is partial and in-frame only. Of about 66,000 clones listed, approximately 93% are singletons. Sample: PBMCs. The receptors stem from a human donor in good health. Some clones in this sample may be carry-over from other donors' samples.

The chain couples TRBV5-1 to TRBJ1-6, with D uncertain. Germline-derived CDR1 and CDR2 are SGHRS and YFSETQ. There are 14 residues in the CDR3. Trimming pared 4 bases from V and 6 bases from J, leaving 11 bases between. CDR3 coding DNA: TGCGCCAGCAGCCTGACTCAGAGTAATTCACCCCTCCACTTT. Protein: CASSLTQSNSPLHF.

The genes are TRBV27 and TRBJ1-3; D is unresolved. In germline, CDR1 is MNHEY, CDR2 SMNVEV (reference sequence). There are 13 residues in the CDR3. The V end was cut by 6 bases, the J end by 0 bases, with 6 bases between. CDR3 coding DNA: TGTGCCAGCAGGAGGCACTCTGGAAACACCATATATTTT. Its translation is CASRRHSGNTIYF.

This chain links TRBV19 with TRBJ1-2; TRBD1 matches 9 bases. The germline CDR1 and CDR2 sequences are LNHDA and SQIVND (reference sequence). Trimming cost V 6 bases and J 7 bases; bases outside gene matches: 9. The CDR3 spans 14 residues. CDR3 DNA sequence: TGTGCCAGTAGGCATCGGGACAGGGACTTTGGCTACACCTTC. As protein: CASRHRDRDFGYTF.

In its sample, this clone was seen once. J is TRBJ2-3 and V is TRBV5-4; 10 bases line up with TRBD2. CDR1 and CDR2 from the germline V gene are SGHNT and YYREEE (reference sequence). The J segment lost 4 bases and the V segment lost 0 bases, leaving 5 bases of the junction unmatched. This CDR3 has 16 amino acids. Here the CDR3 reads CASSLARLAGADTQYF. DNA of the CDR3: TGTGCCAGCAGCTTGGCCCGGCTAGCGGGAGCAGATACGCAGTATTTT.

The V gene is TRBV4-1, the J gene TRBJ2-3; D call uncertain. There are 13 residues in the CDR3. The germline CDR1 and CDR2 sequences are MGHRA and YSYEKL. Trimming removed 4 bases at V and 8 bases at J, with 13 bases between. The CDR3 loop is CASSPDPRSTQYF. The CDR3 nucleotides are TGCGCCAGCAGCCCAGACCCGAGGAGTACGCAGTATTTT.

The J gene is TRBJ2-7, the V gene TRBV7-2; D may be TRBD1 (6 bases). The CDR3 totals 14 residues. Germline CDR1 reads SGHTA; CDR2 reads FQGNSA. Trimming took off 5 bases at V and 4 bases at J, with 15 bases between the two ends. The CDR3 here is CASSRNGGLYEQYF. The CDR3 DNA reads as TGTGCCAGCAGCCGAAATGGGGGCTTATACGAGCAGTACTTC.

This clone was recorded once. This chain uses TRBV2 with TRBJ2-1, with 9 bases that match TRBD2. Germline V gene lookup returns CDR1 SNHLY and CDR2 FYNNEI. With 9 bases clipped from V and 4 bases from J, the junction kept 4 bases outside the gene matches. CDR3 size: 13 residues. CDR3 protein: CARAGLAYNEQFF. The CDR3, as DNA: TGTGCCAGGGCGGGACTAGCATACAATGAGCAGTTCTTC.

The V call is TRBV5-6, the J call TRBJ2-3; 8 positions agree with TRBD2. CDR3 length: 15 residues. The trim removed 6 bases at V and 6 bases at J, leaving 12 bases unmatched. The germline V gene has CDR1 SGHDT and CDR2 YYEEEE. The CDR3: CASTLSGGSWDTQYF. CDR3 DNA: TGTGCCAGCACCCTATCGGGGGGGTCTTGGGATACGCAGTATTTT.

The chain has TRBV27 and TRBJ2-1, with TRBD2 as a possible D gene (6 bases). Looked up from germline, CDR1 is MNHEY and CDR2 is SMNVEV (reference sequence). The CDR3 totals 16 residues. The V end lost 5 bases, the J end lost 1 base, and 15 bases lay between the germline ends. The CDR3 DNA reads as TGTGCCAGCAGTCCTCCTACTAGCCGGTCCTACAATGAGCAGTTCTTC. Its protein product is CASSPPTSRSYNEQFF.

The CDR3 DNA reads as TGTGCCAGCAGCATCGGGACAGGGGACTACGAGCAGTACTTC. The encoded protein is CASSIGTGDYEQYF. The chain couples TRBV7-9 to TRBJ2-7, with TRBD1 identical over 10 bases. With 5 bases clipped from V and 3 bases from J, the junction kept 4 bases outside the gene matches. CDR1 is SEHNR and CDR2 is FQNEAQ in the germline V gene (reference sequence). The CDR3 contains 14 residues.

This clone has a single count. V is TRBV9 and J is TRBJ2-5; TRBD2 aligns across 11 bases. V shed 3 bases, J shed 5 bases, and the junction held 6 bases outside the gene matches. CDR3 size: 15 residues. Germline assignment: CDR1 SGDLS and CDR2 YYNGEE. The CDR3 bases are TGTGCCAGCAGCGGGGGACTAGCGGCGGGTGAGACCCAGTACTTC. Protein: CASSGGLAAGETQYF.

This CDR3 is CASSSPGLATSGELFF. The CDR3 nucleotides read TGTGCCAGCAGCAGTCCGGGACTAGCTACGTCCGGGGAGCTGTTTTTT. The chain carries TRBV7-9 and TRBJ2-2, with 9 bases aligning to TRBD2. The V segment lost 5 bases and the J segment 6 bases; nucleotides outside the gene matches: 10. The CDR3 sequence is 16 residues long. The germline V gene has CDR1 SEHNR and CDR2 FQNEAQ (reference sequence).

V gene TRBV7-9 combines with J gene TRBJ2-7; D is unresolved. V lost 10 bases to trimming and J lost 4 bases, with 14 bases between them. The CDR3 runs to 12 residues. From germline, CDR1 is SEHNR and CDR2 FQNEAQ (reference sequence). The chain's CDR3 is CATRGEEYEQYF. CDR3 DNA: TGTGCCACCAGAGGTGAGGAATACGAGCAGTACTTC.

This clone was found once. This chain connects TRBV6-1 to TRBJ1-2; TRBD1 might be the D (6 bases). V was trimmed by 6 bases and J by 14 bases, leaving 13 bases between them. This CDR3 has 10 residues. Germline loops: CDR1 MNHNS, CDR2 SASEGT. The CDR3 protein is CASSYRVFTF. Written as DNA, the CDR3 is TGTGCCAGCAGCTACAGGGTGTTTACCTTC.

The V and J genes are TRBV2 and TRBJ1-2, with D uncertain. The CDR3 has 13 amino acids. The V gene's germline CDR1 is SNHLY and CDR2 FYNNEI. The V end lost 1 base, the J end lost 4 bases, and 7 bases lay between the germline ends. CDR3 loop: CASSEGAPYGYTF. The CDR3 DNA is TGTGCCAGCAGTGAAGGCGCGCCCTATGGCTACACCTTC.

The chain employs TRBV4-2 and TRBJ1-4; TRBD1 might be the D (5 bases). There are 15 residues in the CDR3. In germline, CDR1 is LGHNA, CDR2 YNFKEQ. The ends were cut back, 2 bases at V and 7 bases at J, with 14 bases in the middle. The CDR3 loop reads CASSQFNRWGEKLFF. The CDR3 DNA is TGTGCCAGCAGCCAATTTAACAGGTGGGGTGAAAAACTGTTTTTT.

V usage is TRBV18 and J usage is TRBJ2-1, with D perhaps TRBD2 (5 bases). The CDR3 covers 15 residues. Trimming took off 1 base at V and 3 bases at J, with 10 bases between the two ends. Germline lookup yields CDR1 KGHSH and CDR2 LQKENI. The CDR3 protein is CASSPQASLYNEQFF. The DNA for the CDR3 is TGTGCCAGCTCACCACAGGCTAGCCTCTACAATGAGCAGTTCTTC. Full variable domain (outside the CDR3, taken from reference TRBV18 and TRBJ2-1): NAGVMQNPRHLVRRRGQEARLRCSPMKGHSHVYWYRQLPEEGLKFMVYLQKENIIDESGMPKERFSAEFPKEGPSILRIQQVVRGDSAAYFCASSPQASLYNEQFFGPGTRLTVL.